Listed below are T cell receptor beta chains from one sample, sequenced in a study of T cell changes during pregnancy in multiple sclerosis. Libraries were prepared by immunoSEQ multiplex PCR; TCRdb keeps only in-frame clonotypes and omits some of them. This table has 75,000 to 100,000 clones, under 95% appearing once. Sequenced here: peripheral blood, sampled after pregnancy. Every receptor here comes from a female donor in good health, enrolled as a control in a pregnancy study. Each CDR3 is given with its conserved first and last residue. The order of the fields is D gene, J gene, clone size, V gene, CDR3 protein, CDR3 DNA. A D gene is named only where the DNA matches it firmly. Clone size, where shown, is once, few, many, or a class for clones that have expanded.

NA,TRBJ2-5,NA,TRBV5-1,CASSLAGGQETQYF,TGCGCCAGCAGCTTGGCCGGGGGTCAAGAGACCCAGTACTTC
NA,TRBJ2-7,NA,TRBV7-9,CASSLPGFYEQYF,TGTGCCAGCAGCTTACCGGGTTTCTACGAGCAGTACTTC
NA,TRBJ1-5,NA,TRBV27,CASTYSLGSQPQHF,TGTGCCAGCACCTATAGCTTAGGTAGTCAGCCCCAGCATTTT
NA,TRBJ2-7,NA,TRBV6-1,CASSYVADYEQYF,TGTGCCAGCAGTTATGTGGCGGACTACGAGCAGTACTTC
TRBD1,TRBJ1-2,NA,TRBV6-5,CASSYSRQGPGYTF,TGTGCCAGCAGTTACTCGAGACAGGGCCCAGGCTACACCTTC
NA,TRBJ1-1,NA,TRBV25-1,CASSESENTEAFF,TGTGCCAGCAGTGAATCAGAGAACACTGAAGCTTTCTTT
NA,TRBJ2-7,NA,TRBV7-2,CASSHAILGNEQYF,TGTGCCAGCAGCCACGCGATACTAGGAAACGAGCAGTACTTC
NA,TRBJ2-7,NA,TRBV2,CASTGLNYEQYF,TGTGCCAGCACAGGGCTTAACTACGAGCAGTACTTC
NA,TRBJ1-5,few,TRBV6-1,CASSEVSRRGNQPQHF,TGTGCCAGCAGTGAAGTATCCCGCCGGGGCAATCAGCCCCAGCATTTT
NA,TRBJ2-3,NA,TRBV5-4,CASSLSRGASTDTQYF,TGTGCCAGCAGCTTGAGTCGGGGAGCTAGCACAGATACGCAGTATTTT
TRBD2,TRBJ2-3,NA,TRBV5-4,CASSSGLAGAFSTDTQYF,TGTGCCAGCAGCTCGGGACTAGCGGGGGCCTTTAGCACAGATACGCAGTATTTT
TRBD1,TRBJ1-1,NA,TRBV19,CASSRQGRNTEAFF,TGTGCCAGTAGTCGACAGGGGAGGAACACTGAAGCTTTCTTT
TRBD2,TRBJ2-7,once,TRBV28,CASRGGLGYEQYF,TGTGCCAGTAGGGGAGGGTTAGGCTACGAGCAGTACTTC
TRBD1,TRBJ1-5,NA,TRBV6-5,CASSWTGSNQPQHF,TGTGCCAGCAGTTGGACAGGGAGCAATCAGCCCCAGCATTTT
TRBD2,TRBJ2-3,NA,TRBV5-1,CASSWTTSGGSTDTQYF,TGCGCCAGCAGCTGGACGACTAGCGGGGGGAGCACAGATACGCAGTATTTT
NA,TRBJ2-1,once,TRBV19,CASSIDRTVSYNEQFF,TGTGCCAGTAGTATAGATCGGACAGTCTCCTACAATGAGCAGTTCTTC
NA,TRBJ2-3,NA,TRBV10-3,CAISPARGTDTQYF,TGTGCCATCAGTCCGGCCAGGGGAACAGATACGCAGTATTTT
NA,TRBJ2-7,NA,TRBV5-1,CASSFIGGTTYEQYF,TGCGCCAGCAGCTTCATCGGTGGGACAACCTACGAGCAGTACTTC
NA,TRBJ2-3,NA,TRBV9,CASRGASTDTQYF,TGTGCCAGCAGGGGGGCGAGCACAGATACGCAGTATTTT
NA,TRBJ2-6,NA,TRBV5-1,CASSLADGANVLTF,TGCGCCAGCAGCTTGGCAGATGGGGCCAACGTCCTGACTTTC